The clone carrying this TCR beta chain has more than one count but fewer than ten. Its antigen remains unidentified. The data derive from a study of beta chain features in type 1 diabetes. The overall study: Cell yields, gender and age were similar in healthy donors and patients.

CDR3 length equals 16 residues. With V trimmed by 4 bases and J by 0 bases, 7 bases remained unmatched. CDR1 and CDR2 (germline): SGHRS, YFSETQ. Whole-study findings and limits: Shortening that was moderate but significant affected the TCRB CDR3s of Type 1 diabetes patients in all four CD4+ subsets. VDJ junctions in type 1 diabetes patients carried more deletions and fewer insertions. Across patients, naive, central memory and Treg TCRB repertoires exhibited apparently greater similarity than was observed across healthy donors.

Each of the CD4+ naive, central memory, regulatory and stem cell-like memory populations was sorted via CD45RO/CCR7/CD25/CD127/CD95/CD27. TCRB transcripts that were expressed got sequenced, as all of the isolated RNA had been reverse transcribed. Sequencing was performed with immunoSEQ multiplex PCR; in TCRdb, only in-frame clones are kept and a portion is missing. The sample has more than 300,000 clones; about 12% are singletons. This receptor was identified in a young woman with type 1 diabetes. V gene TRBV5-1 combines with J gene TRBJ1-1; 9 bases agree with TRBD1. Sequenced input: naive CD4+ T cells from blood. CDR3 residues: CASSLGQGRMNTEAFF. For the CDR3, the DNA is TGCGCCAGCAGCCTGGGACAGGGAAGGATGAACACTGAAGCTTTCTTT.